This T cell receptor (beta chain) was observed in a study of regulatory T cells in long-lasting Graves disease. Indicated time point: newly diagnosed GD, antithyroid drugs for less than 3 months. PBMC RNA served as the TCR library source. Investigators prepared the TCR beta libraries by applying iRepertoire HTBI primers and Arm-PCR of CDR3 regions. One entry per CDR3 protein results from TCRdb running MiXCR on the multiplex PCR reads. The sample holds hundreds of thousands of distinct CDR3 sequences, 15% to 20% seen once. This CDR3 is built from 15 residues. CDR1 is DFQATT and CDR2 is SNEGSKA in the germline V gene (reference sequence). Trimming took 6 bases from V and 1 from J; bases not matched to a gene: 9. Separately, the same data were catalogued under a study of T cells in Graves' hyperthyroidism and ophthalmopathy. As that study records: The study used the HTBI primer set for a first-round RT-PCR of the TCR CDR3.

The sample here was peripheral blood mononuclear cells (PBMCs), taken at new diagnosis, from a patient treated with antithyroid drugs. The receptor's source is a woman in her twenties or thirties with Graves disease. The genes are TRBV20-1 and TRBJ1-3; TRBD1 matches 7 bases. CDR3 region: CSARRGDGSGNTIYF. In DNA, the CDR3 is TGCAGTGCCCGCAGGGGGGACGGGTCTGGAAACACCATATATTTT.